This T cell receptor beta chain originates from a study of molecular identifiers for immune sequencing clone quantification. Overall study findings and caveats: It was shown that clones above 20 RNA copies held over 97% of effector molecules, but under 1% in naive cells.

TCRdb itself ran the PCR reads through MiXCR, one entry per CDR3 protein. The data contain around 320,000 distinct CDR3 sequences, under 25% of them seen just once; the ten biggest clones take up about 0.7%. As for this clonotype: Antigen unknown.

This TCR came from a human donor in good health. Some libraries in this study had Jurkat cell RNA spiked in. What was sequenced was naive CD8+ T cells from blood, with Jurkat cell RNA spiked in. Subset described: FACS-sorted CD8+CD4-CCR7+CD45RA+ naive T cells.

The CDR3 loop reads CASSFQGPQETQYF. CDR3 DNA sequence: TGTGCCAGCAGCTTCCAGGGACCTCAAGAGACCCAGTACTTC. The chain combines TRBV11-2 with TRBJ2-5; the D gene could be TRBD1 or TRBD2 (5 bases each). The CDR3 is 14 residues long. Trimming pared 3 bases from V and 2 bases from J, leaving 10 bases between. From germline, CDR1 is SGHAT and CDR2 FQNNGV.